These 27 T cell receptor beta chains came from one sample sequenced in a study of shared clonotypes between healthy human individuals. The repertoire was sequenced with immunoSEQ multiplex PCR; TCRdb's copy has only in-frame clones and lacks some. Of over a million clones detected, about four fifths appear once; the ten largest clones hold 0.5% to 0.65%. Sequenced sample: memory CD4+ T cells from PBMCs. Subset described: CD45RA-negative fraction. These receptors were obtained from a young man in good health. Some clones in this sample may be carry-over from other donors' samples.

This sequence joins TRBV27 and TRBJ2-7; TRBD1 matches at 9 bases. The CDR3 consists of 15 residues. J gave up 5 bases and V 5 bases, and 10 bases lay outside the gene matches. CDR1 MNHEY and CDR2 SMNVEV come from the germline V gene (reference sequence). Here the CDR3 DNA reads TGTGCCAGCAGTCTCCGAATACAGGGGGCCCACGAGCAGTACTTC. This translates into CASSLRIQGAHEQYF.

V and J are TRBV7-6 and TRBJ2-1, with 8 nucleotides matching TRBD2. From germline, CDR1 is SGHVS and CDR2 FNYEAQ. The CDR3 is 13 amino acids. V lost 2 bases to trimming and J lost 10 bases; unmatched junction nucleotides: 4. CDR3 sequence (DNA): TGTGCCAGCAGCTTAATTAGCGGGACCGAGCAGTTCTTC. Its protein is CASSLISGTEQFF.

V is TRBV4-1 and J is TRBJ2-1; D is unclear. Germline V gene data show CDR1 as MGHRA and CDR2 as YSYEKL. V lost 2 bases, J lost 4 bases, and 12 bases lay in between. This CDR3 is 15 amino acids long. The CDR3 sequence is CASSQLRGPYNEQFF. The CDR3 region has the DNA TGCGCCAGCAGCCAACTCCGAGGACCTTACAATGAGCAGTTCTTC.

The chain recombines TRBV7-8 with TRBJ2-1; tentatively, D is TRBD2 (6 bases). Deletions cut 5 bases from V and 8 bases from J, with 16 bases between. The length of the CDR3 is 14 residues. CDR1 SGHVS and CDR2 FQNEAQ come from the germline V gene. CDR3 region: CASSPSWGDHEQFF. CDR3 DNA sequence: TGTGCCAGCAGCCCATCATGGGGGGACCATGAGCAGTTCTTC.

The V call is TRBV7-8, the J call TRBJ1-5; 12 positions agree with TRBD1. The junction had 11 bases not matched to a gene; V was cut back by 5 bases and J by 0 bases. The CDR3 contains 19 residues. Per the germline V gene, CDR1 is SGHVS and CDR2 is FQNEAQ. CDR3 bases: TGTGCCAGCAGCCCCCACCGGGACAGGGGGCCAAATAGCAATCAGCCCCAGCATTTT. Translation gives CASSPHRDRGPNSNQPQHF.

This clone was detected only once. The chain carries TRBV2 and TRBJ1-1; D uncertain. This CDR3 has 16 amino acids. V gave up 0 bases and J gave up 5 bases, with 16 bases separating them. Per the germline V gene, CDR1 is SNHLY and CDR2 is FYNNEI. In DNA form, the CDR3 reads TGTGCCAGCAGTGAAGCGGTAGGGCGCGGTAGGACTGAAGCTTTCTTT. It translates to CASSEAVGRGRTEAFF.

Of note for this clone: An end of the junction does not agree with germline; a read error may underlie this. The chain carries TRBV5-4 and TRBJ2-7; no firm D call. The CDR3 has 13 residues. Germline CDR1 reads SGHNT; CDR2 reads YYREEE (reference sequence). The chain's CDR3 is CASRGFIDGEEYF. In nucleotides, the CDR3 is TGTGCCAGCAGGGGTTTTATCGACGGCGAGGAGTACTTC.

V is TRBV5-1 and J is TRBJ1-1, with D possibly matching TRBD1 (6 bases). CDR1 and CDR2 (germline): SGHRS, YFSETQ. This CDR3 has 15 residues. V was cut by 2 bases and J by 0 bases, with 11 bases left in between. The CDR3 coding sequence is TGCGCCAGCAGCTTAGGGGACATTTTGAACACTGAAGCTTTCTTT. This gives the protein CASSLGDILNTEAFF.

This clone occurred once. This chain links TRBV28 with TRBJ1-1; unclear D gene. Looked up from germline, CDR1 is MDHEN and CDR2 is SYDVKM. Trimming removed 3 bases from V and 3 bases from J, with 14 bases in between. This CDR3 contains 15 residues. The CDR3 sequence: CASSLAGHRDTEAFF. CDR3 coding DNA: TGTGCCAGCAGTTTGGCAGGCCATAGGGACACTGAAGCTTTCTTT.

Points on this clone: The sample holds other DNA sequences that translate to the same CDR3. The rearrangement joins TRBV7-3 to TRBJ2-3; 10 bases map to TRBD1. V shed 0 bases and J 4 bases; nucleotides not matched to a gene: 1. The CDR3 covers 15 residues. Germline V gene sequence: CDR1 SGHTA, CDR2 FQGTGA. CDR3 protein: CASSLTGQGSDTQYF. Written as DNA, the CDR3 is TGTGCCAGCAGCTTAACGGGACAGGGGTCAGATACGCAGTATTTT. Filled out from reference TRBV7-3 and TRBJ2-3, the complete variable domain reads GAGVSQTPSNKVTEKGKYVELRCDPISGHTALYWYRQSLGQGPEFLIYFQGTGAADDSGLPNDRFFAVRPEGSVSTLKIQRTERGDSAVYLCASSLTGQGSDTQYFGPGTRLTVL.

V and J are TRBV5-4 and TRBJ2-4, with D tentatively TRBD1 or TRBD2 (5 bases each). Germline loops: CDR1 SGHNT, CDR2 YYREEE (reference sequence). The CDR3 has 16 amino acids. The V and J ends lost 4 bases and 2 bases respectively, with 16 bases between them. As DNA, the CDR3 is TGTGCCAGCAGCCCGGACTCCTGGGGGACCAAAAACATTCAGTACTTC. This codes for CASSPDSWGTKNIQYF.

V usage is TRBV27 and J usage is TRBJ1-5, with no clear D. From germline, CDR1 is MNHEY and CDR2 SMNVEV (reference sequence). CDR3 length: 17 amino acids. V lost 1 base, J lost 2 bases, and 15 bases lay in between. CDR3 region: CASSLYSTDGGNQPQHF. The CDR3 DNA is TGTGCCAGCAGTTTATATTCTACGGACGGTGGCAATCAGCCCCAGCATTTT.

The CDR3 nucleotides read TGCAGCGTTTCCCTCTCAGGGGACACTGAAGCTTTCTTT. Encoded protein: CSVSLSGDTEAFF. This chain joins TRBV29-1 and TRBJ1-1, with TRBD1 as a possible D gene (6 bases). Germline-derived CDR1 and CDR2 are SQVTM and ANQGSEA. The CDR3 extends over 13 amino acids. V lost 5 bases and J 3 bases, leaving 13 bases between the germline ends.

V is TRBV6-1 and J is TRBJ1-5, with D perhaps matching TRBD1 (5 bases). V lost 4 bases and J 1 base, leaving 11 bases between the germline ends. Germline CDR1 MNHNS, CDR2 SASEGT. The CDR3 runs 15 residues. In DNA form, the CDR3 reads TGTGCCAGCAGTGTAGGGGCCGCAAGCAATCAGCCCCAGCATTTT. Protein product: CASSVGAASNQPQHF.

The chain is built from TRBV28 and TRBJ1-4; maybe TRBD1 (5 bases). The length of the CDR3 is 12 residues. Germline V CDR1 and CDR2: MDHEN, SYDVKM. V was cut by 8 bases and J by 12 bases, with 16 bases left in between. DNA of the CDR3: TGTGCCAGCCGGGACTCCATACAGGAACTGTTTTTT. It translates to CASRDSIQELFF.

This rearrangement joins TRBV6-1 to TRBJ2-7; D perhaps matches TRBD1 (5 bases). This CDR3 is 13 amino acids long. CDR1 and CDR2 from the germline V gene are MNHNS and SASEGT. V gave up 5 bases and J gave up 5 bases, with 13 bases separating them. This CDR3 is CASSRQGTNEQYF. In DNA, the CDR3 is TGTGCCAGCAGTAGGCAGGGCACCAACGAGCAGTACTTC.

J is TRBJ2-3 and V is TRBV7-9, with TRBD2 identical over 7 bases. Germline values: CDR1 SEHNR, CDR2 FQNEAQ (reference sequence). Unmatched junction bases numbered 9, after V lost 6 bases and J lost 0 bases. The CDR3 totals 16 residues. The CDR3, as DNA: TGTGCCAGCAGGCGCCTGGGAGGGACTAGCACAGATACGCAGTATTTT. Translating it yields CASRRLGGTSTDTQYF.

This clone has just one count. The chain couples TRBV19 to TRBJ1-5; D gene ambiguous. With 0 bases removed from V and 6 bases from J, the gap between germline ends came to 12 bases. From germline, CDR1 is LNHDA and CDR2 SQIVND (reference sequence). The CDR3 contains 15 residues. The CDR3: CASSIETGPVQPQHF. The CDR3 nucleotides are TGTGCCAGTAGTATAGAGACGGGTCCAGTTCAGCCCCAGCATTTT. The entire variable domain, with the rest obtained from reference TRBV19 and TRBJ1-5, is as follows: DGGITQSPKYLFRKEGQNVTLSCEQNLNHDAMYWYRQDPGQGLRLIYYSQIVNDFQKGDIAEGYSVSREKKESFPLTVTSAQKNPTAFYLCASSIETGPVQPQHFGDGTRLSIL.

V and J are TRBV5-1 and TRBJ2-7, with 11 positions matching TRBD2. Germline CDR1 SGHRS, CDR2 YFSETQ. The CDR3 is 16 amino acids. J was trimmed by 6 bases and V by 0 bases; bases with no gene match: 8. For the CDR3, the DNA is TGCGCCAGCAGCTTGGGGGGACTAGCGGCCGCGGGCGAGCAGTACTTC. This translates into CASSLGGLAAAGEQYF.

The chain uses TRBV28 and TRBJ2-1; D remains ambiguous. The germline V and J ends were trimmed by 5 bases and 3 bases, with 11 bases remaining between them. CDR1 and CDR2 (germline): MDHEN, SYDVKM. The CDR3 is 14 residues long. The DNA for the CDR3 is TGTGCCAGCAGTACAAATCCAGACTACAATGAGCAGTTCTTC. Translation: CASSTNPDYNEQFF.

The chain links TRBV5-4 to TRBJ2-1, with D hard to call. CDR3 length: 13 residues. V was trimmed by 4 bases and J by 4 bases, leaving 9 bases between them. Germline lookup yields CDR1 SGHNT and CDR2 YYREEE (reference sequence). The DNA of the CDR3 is TGTGCCAGCAGCGAGGACCAGTACAATGAGCAGTTCTTC. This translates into CASSEDQYNEQFF. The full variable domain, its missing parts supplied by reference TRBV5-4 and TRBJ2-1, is ETGVTQSPTHLIKTRGQQVTLRCSSQSGHNTVSWYQQALGQGPQFIFQYYREEENGRGNFPPRFSGLQFPNYSSELNVNALELDDSALYLCASSEDQYNEQFFGPGTRLTVL.

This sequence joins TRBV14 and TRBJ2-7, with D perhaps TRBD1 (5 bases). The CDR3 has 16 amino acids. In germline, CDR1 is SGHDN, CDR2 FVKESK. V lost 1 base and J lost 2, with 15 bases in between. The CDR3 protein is CASSQGSQGKTYEQYF. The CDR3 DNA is TGTGCCAGCAGCCAAGGGTCCCAGGGAAAGACCTACGAGCAGTACTTC.

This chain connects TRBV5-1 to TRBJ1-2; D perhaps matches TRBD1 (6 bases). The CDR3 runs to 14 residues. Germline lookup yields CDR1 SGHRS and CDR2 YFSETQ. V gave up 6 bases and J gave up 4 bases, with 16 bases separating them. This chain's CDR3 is CASTPTGGGYGYTF. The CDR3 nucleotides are TGCGCCAGCACCCCTACCGGGGGCGGCTATGGCTACACCTTC.

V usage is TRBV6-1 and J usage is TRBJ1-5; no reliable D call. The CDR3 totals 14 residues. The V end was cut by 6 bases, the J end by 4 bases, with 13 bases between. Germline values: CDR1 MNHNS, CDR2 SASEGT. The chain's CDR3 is CASRPVLWNQPQHF. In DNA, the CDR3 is TGTGCCAGCAGGCCGGTCTTGTGGAATCAGCCCCAGCATTTT.

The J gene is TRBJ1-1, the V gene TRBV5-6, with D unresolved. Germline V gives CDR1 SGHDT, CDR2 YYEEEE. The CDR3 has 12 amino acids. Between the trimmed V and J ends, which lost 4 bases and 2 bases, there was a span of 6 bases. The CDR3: CASSQTNTEAFF. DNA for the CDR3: TGTGCCAGCAGCCAAACCAACACTGAAGCTTTCTTT.

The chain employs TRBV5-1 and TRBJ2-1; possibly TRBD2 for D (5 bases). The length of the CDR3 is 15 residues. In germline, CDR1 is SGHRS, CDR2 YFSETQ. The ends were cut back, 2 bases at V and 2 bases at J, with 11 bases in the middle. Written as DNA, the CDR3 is TGCGCCAGCAGCTTAGCGGCCGATACCTACAATGAGCAGTTCTTC. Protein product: CASSLAADTYNEQFF. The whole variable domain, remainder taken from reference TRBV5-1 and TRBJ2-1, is KAGVTQTPRYLIKTRGQQVTLSCSPISGHRSVSWYQQTPGQGLQFLFEYFSETQRNKGNFPGRFSGRQFSNSRSEMNVSTLELGDSALYLCASSLAADTYNEQFFGPGTRLTVL.

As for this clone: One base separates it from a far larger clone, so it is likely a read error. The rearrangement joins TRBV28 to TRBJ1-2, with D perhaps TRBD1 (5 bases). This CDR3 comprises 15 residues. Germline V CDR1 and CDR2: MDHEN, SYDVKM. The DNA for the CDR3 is TGTGCCAGCAGACACTCAAACGCCCGGGACGGTGGCTGCACCTTC. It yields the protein CASRHSNARDGGCTF.